This record looks at one T cell receptor (beta chain) sequence and its context. No antigen is known for it. Both TRBC1 and TRBC2 were covered by a beta constant-region primer of two equimolar oligonucleotides. Four rounds of PCR amplified the ligated cDNA using nested alpha and beta constant-region primers plus SP2. A 12-nucleotide UMI and the SP2 primer were added to the cDNA 3' end by oligonucleotide ligation. TCRdb independently ran MiXCR on the UMI-ligation and nested PCR reads; one entry per CDR3 protein. This table holds over 130,000 distinct CDR3 sequences, approximately 21% found once. The data were taken from a study of naive and memory T cell subsets. Study outcomes and limitations: Activation and differentiation may alter RNA-based TCR counts. Naive repertoires, especially CD8, held a few larger clonotypes, possibly memory cells re-expressing CD45RA. Gini index rose across naive, CM, EM and EMRA in CD4 and CD8.

Germline V gene sequence: CDR1 MDHEN, CDR2 SYDVKM. There are 15 residues in the CDR3. Losses at the gene ends were 4 bases for V and 0 bases for J; bases not matched to a gene: 6. Source material: naive CD8+ T cells from blood. This chain connects TRBV28 to TRBJ2-7, with 7 nucleotides matching TRBD1. The TCR comes from a human donor in good health. The CDR3 DNA sequence: TGTGCCAGCAGTTCCCCGGACAGGAGCTCCTACGAGCAGTACTTC. This sequence encodes CASSSPDRSSYEQYF.